Described below is a single T cell receptor (beta chain) sequence and its context. This specimen belongs to a study of blood T cell repertoires in COVID-19. Study-level information: Sites across the United States, Italy and Spain contributed samples from acute and convalescent COVID-19. T cells, B-cell-depleted T cells, or PBMCs supplied cDNA or gDNA.

One Seattle source followed patients from active infection through their disease course. Trimming removed 0 bases from V and 0 bases from J, with 6 bases in between. The CDR3 has 15 residues. Germline V gene sequence: CDR1 MNHNY, CDR2 SVGAGI (reference sequence). As processed by the authors: Amplifying reference gene primers gave estimates of nucleated cell counts. The repertoire was sequenced with immunoSEQ multiplex PCR; TCRdb's copy has only in-frame clones and lacks some. V, J and clone size reflect that table, while D and trimming were determined from the DNA. Of 400,000 to 450,000 clones listed, about 89% were seen once; the top ten hold 1.5% to 1.8%.

Sequenced input: peripheral blood. The V call is TRBV6-6, the J call TRBJ1-5; D is uncertain. The receptor was isolated from a woman aged 40-49 years with COVID-19, enrolled during active disease. The CDR3 loop reads CASSYSTTSNQPQHF. In DNA form, the CDR3 reads TGTGCCAGCAGTTACTCGACAACTAGCAATCAGCCCCAGCATTTT.